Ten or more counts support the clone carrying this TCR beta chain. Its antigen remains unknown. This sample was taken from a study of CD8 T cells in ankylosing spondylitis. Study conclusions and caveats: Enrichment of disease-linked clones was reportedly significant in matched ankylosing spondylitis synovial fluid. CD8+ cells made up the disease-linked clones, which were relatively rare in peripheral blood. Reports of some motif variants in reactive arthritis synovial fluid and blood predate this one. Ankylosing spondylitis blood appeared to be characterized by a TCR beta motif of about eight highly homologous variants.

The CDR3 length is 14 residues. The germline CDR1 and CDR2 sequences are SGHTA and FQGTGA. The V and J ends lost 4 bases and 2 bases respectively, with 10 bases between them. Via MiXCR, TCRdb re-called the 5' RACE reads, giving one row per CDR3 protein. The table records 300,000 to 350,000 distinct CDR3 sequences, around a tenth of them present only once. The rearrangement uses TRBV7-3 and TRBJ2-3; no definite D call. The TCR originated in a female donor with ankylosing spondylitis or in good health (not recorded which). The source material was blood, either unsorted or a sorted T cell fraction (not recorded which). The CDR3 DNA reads TGTGCCAGCAGCTCCTATTTTTCCACAGATACGCAGTATTTT. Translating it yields CASSSYFSTDTQYF.